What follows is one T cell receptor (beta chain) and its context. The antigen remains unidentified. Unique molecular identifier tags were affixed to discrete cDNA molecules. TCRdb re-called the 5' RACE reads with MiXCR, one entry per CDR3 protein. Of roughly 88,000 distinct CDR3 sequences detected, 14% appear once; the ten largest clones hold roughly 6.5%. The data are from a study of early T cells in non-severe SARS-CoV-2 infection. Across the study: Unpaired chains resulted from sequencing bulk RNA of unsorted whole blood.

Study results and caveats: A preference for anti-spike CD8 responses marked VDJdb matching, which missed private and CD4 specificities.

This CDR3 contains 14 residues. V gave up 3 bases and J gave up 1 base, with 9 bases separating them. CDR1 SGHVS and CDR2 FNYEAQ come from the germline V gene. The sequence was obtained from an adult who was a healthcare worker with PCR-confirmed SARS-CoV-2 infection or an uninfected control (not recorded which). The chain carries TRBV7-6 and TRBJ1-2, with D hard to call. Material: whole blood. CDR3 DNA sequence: TGTGCCAGCAGCTTTCGTGGCGGTAACTATGGCTACACCTTC. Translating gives CASSFRGGNYGYTF.